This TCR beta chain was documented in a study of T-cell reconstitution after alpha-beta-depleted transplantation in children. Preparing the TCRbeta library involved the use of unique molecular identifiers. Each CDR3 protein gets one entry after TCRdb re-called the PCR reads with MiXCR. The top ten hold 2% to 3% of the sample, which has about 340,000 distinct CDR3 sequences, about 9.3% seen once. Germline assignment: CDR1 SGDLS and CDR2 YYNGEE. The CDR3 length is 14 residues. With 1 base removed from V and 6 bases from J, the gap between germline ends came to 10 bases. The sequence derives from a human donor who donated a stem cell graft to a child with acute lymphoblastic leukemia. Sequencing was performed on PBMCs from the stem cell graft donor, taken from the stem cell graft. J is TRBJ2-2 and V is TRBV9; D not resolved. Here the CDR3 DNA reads TGTGCCAGCAGCGTACCGATGGTAGCCGGGGAGCTGTTTTTT. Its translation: CASSVPMVAGELFF.